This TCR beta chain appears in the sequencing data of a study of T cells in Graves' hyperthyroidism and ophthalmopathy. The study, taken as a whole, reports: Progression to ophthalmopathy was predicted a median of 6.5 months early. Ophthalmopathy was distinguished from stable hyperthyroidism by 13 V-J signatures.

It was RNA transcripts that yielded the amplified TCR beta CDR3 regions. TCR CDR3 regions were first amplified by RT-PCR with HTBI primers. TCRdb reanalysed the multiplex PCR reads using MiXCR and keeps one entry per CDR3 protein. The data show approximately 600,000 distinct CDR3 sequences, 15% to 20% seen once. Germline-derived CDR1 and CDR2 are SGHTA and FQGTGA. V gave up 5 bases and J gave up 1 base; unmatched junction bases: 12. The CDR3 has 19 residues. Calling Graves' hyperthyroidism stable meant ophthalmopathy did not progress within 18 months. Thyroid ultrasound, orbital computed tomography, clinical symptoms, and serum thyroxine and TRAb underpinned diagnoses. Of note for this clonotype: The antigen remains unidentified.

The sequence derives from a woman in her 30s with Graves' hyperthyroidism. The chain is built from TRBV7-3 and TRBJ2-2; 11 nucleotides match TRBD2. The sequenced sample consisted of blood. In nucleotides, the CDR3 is TGTGCCAGCAGCCCGCTTAGCGGGAGGGCCGGAGGGAACACCGGGGAGCTGTTTTTT. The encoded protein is CASSPLSGRAGGNTGELFF.